Below, 15 T cell receptor beta chains from the same sample are listed, as sequenced in a study of blood T cell repertoires in COVID-19. TCRdb keeps only in-frame clones here, not all; method: immunoSEQ multiplex PCR. The sample carries under 200,000 clones, approximately 82% recorded once. Material: PBMCs or T cells enriched from blood (not recorded which). These receptors were taken from a woman aged 60-75 years with acute COVID-19.

The J gene is TRBJ1-2, the V gene TRBV5-1; 7 nucleotides agree with TRBD1. The germline CDR1 and CDR2 sequences are SGHRS and YFSETQ. Trimming took 4 bases from V and 7 from J; bases not matched to a gene: 16. CDR3 size: 16 residues. CDR3 in amino acids: CASSQGTALGIPGYTF. As DNA, the CDR3 is TGCGCCAGCAGCCAAGGGACAGCCCTAGGGATCCCTGGCTACACCTTC.

The chain recombines TRBV18 with TRBJ2-1, with D perhaps TRBD1 (5 bases). CDR3 length equals 16 residues. CDR1 is KGHSH, CDR2 LQKENI, per germline. V gave up 3 bases and J gave up 4 bases, with 16 bases separating them. Written as DNA, the CDR3 is TGTGCCAGCTCACCTATTAGGGGCGGAGCTTACAATGAGCAGTTCTTC. This gives the protein CASSPIRGGAYNEQFF.

The chain carries TRBV7-8 and TRBJ1-1, with TRBD1 matching over 9 bases. The CDR3 has 13 residues. V lost 2 bases to trimming and J lost 11 bases; unmatched junction nucleotides: 6. The germline V gene encodes CDR1 SGHVS and CDR2 FQNEAQ. The CDR3 bases are TGTGCCAGCAGCTTACAATGGGACAGGGATGCTTTCTTT. Encoded protein: CASSLQWDRDAFF.

As to this clone: The sample carries other DNA sequences with the same CDR3. This chain links TRBV9 with TRBJ2-5; TRBD2 might be the D (6 bases). The CDR3 loop spans 14 amino acids. Germline CDR1 SGDLS, CDR2 YYNGEE. The ends were cut back, 0 bases at V and 5 bases at J, with 11 bases in the middle. The CDR3 region is CASSVGGGQETQYF. The CDR3, as DNA: TGTGCCAGCAGCGTAGGGGGAGGCCAGGAGACCCAGTACTTC.

The V and J genes are TRBV18 and TRBJ2-7; 7 bases line up with TRBD2. Germline CDR1 and CDR2: KGHSH and LQKENI. Trimming at V came to 2 bases and at J to 3 bases, leaving 10 bases not matched to a gene. The CDR3 has 16 residues. The chain's CDR3 is CASSPKWEGPGYEQYF. The CDR3 region has the DNA TGTGCCAGCTCACCAAAGTGGGAGGGCCCCGGCTACGAGCAGTACTTC.

The chain combines TRBV2 with TRBJ2-2, with 8 bases lining up with TRBD1. Germline CDR1 is SNHLY and CDR2 is FYNNEI. Germline trimming cut 10 bases from V and 7 bases from J; bases unmatched to any gene: 8. This CDR3 spans 13 amino acids. The CDR3 DNA sequence: TGTGCCACCCTGGACAGGGCCGGCGGGGAGCTGTTTTTT. Residues: CATLDRAGGELFF.

V usage is TRBV24-1 and J usage is TRBJ2-1, with TRBD2 matching 14 bases. V lost 9 bases and J lost 8; bases outside the gene matches: 11. The germline CDR1 and CDR2 sequences are KGHDR and SFDVKD. The CDR3 covers 16 residues. The CDR3 sequence is CATGGPGLAGEDEQFF. CDR3 DNA sequence: TGTGCCACCGGGGGACCGGGACTAGCGGGAGAGGATGAGCAGTTCTTC.

This clone came up a few times. The rearrangement joins TRBV11-2 to TRBJ1-1; 7 bases line up with TRBD1. Per the germline V gene, CDR1 is SGHAT and CDR2 is FQNNGV. The CDR3 is 15 amino acids. V shed 5 bases, J shed 4 bases, and the junction held 10 bases outside the gene matches. The CDR3 DNA reads as TGTGCCAGCAGCCAACCGACAGGGATGCGCACTGAAGCTTTCTTT. Its translation: CASSQPTGMRTEAFF.

The rearrangement uses TRBV7-9 and TRBJ2-7, with a weak D call TRBD2 (6 bases). CDR3 length equals 15 residues. Germline V gives CDR1 SEHNR, CDR2 FQNEAQ (reference sequence). With 2 bases removed from V and 2 bases from J, the gap between germline ends came to 13 bases. CDR3 bases: TGTGCCAGCAGCTTAACCGGGACTGCCACCTACGAGCAGTACGTC. Protein: CASSLTGTATYEQYV.

The rearrangement joins TRBV10-1 to TRBJ2-1, with 7 bases that match TRBD2. The germline V gene has CDR1 WNHNN and CDR2 SYGVQD (reference sequence). V gave up 0 bases and J gave up 1 base; unmatched junction bases: 6. The CDR3 is 17 amino acids. Written as DNA, the CDR3 is TGCGCCAGCAGTGAGTCTAGCGGGCGGCCATCCTACAATGAGCAGTTCTTC. Its translation: CASSESSGRPSYNEQFF.

This clone was recorded at least ten times. The CDR3 loop is CASSYSRQQARTDTQYF. The CDR3 nucleotides read TGTGCCAGCAGTTACAGTCGCCAGCAGGCGCGCACAGATACGCAGTATTTT. The gene calls are TRBV6-2 or TRBV6-3 and TRBJ2-3; no definite D call. V was trimmed by 2 bases and J by 1 base, leaving 16 bases between them. Germline values: CDR1 MNHEY, CDR2 SVGEGT. The CDR3 runs to 17 residues.

The V gene is TRBV7-9, the J gene TRBJ2-1; TRBD1 might be the D (6 bases). In germline, CDR1 is SEHNR, CDR2 FQNEAQ (reference sequence). The CDR3 loop spans 15 amino acids. V gave up 5 bases and J gave up 8 bases, with 19 bases separating them. As DNA, the CDR3 is TGTGCCAGCAGCCCGCCGGGACAAGGTGTCCATGAGCAGTTCTTC. Protein sequence: CASSPPGQGVHEQFF.

The V call is TRBV2, the J call TRBJ1-6; 8 positions agree with TRBD1. The J segment lost 10 bases and the V segment lost 3 bases, leaving 5 bases of the junction unmatched. The CDR3 totals 14 residues. Germline-derived CDR1 and CDR2 are SNHLY and FYNNEI. CDR3 protein: CASSDDRGGSPLHF. CDR3 sequence (DNA): TGTGCCAGCAGTGACGACAGGGGAGGATCACCCCTCCACTTT.

In DNA form, the CDR3 reads TGTGCCAGCAGTGAATTAGGGCTAGCCGGGGGGACCCAGTACTTC. Encoded protein: CASSELGLAGGTQYF. The chain employs TRBV2 and TRBJ2-5; D perhaps matches TRBD2 (6 bases). The V gene lost 2 bases and the J gene lost 7 bases, with 17 bases spanning the gap. Per germline, CDR1 SNHLY and CDR2 FYNNEI. The CDR3 contains 15 residues.

The chain joins TRBV21-1 to TRBJ1-1. TRBV21-1 is shown as a pseudogene. The CDR3 covers 19 residues. CDR3 amino acids: CASSKVARGLAELDTEAFF. For the CDR3, the DNA is TGTGCCAGCAGCAAAGTAGCGCGGGGGCTGGCCGAGTTGGACACTGAAGCTTTCTTT.